Detailed here is one TCR beta chain. It lacks a known antigen. Base qualities are not provided; no much larger clone lies one nucleotide away. Samples from volunteer blood donors who had recovered from COVID-19 were contributed by a second Seattle source. Collaborating institutions collected whole blood in K2EDTA tubes following their own protocols. For TCRbeta analysis, collaborator samples were shipped as frozen whole blood, as isolated PBMCs, or as DNA extracted from either sample type. The germline V gene specifies KGHSH as CDR1 and LQKENI as CDR2. Including the terminal cysteine and phenylalanine, the CDR3 comprises 16 residues. Only CDR3 DNA is held: 48 bases, read in frame from base 1. The trim is 0 bases for V and 6 bases for J, with a gap of 17 bases between the germline ends. This specimen belongs to a study of blood T cell repertoires in COVID-19 (dated by TCRdb to 2020 to 2022). General notes on the study: The collaborator samples originated in the United States, Italy and Spain and spanned the acute and convalescent phases of COVID-19. The prospective study material was composed of cDNA or gDNA derived from T cells, B-cell-depleted T cells, or PBMCs. Subjects who had been exposed to COVID-19, were actively infected with it, or had recovered from it provided the deeply sampled blood TCRbeta repertoires that made up the dataset. The repertoires were released in a freely available public database intended as a resource for research on the immune response to SARS-CoV-2. The samples were drawn from the first 160 participants of the ongoing ImmuneRACE study and from more than 1,000 subjects provided by 6 global collaborators. Nearly every sample came with metadata listing a de-identified subject ID, COVID-19 status, age in years and sex. Where available, HLA class I and class II types were taken from metadata supplied by the sample provider and were not determined by assay-based typing. The study at large found these results: How much clinical and demographic metadata was included differed by source and by participant, and the metadata was provided uncurated.

TCRbeta CDR3 regions were amplified from genomic DNA using the immunoSEQ Assay, a bias-controlled multiplex PCR. In the authors' own workflow: The number of nucleated cells in each sample was estimated from the amplification of reference gene primers within the assay. To quantify the absolute abundance of each unique TCRbeta CDR3 rearrangement, sequence reads were collapsed and filtered. Productive Simpson clonality was computed per sample as the square root of Simpson's diversity index over productive rearrangements. TCRdb provides this immuneACCESS table in a form limited to in-frame rearrangements. Some clones are lacking; in checked studies, under half of them reflect an unresolved V gene, and why the rest are absent is not known. The V and J calls and clone size come from that table; D and trimming were worked out from the DNA. This sample lists a few hundred thousand clones; around 83% were detected once. Jointly, the top ten make up approximately 2.6% of the sample.

The rearranged chain carries TRBV18 and TRBJ1-1, with no reliable assignment of the D segment. The TCR comes from a man aged 50-59 years who had recovered from COVID-19. The specimen sequenced was peripheral blood. The bases are TGTGCCAGCTCACCACCGGGCTGGGTCGAGAGATCTGAAGCTTTCTTT. It translates as CASSPPGWVERSEAFF.